These T cell receptor beta chains were read from a single sample in a study of T cell changes during pregnancy in multiple sclerosis. Produced via immunoSEQ multiplex PCR; TCRdb's table is partial and in-frame only. The sample has roughly 45,000 clones; 75% to 90% are singletons. The sequences come from peripheral blood, collected in the first trimester of pregnancy. The receptor set was obtained from a female donor in good health, enrolled as a control in a pregnancy study. Both conserved end residues are part of each CDR3. D genes are given only for firm matches. Clone size is shown for a subset of rows, as once, few, many or a class of expanded clone.

TRBD1,TRBJ2-7,medium-sized,TRBV25-1,CASGAGQGVAYEQYF,TGTGCCAGCGGAGCAGGACAGGGAGTGGCCTACGAGCAGTACTTC
-,TRBJ2-7,-,TRBV5-6,CASSSAGQPYEQYF,TGTGCCAGCAGCTCGGCCGGACAGCCCTACGAGCAGTACTTC
-,TRBJ2-1,-,TRBV19,CASRKQSSYNEQFF,TGTGCCAGTAGGAAACAGAGCTCCTACAATGAGCAGTTCTTC
TRBD1,TRBJ1-4,-,TRBV28,CASSSPWTGGHEKLFF,TGTGCCAGCAGCTCCCCTTGGACAGGGGGCCATGAAAAACTGTTTTTT
-,TRBJ2-6,-,TRBV19,CASSIVAAGLISGANVLTF,TGTGCCAGTAGTATAGTGGCGGCAGGGCTGATCTCTGGGGCCAACGTCCTGACTTTC
TRBD1,TRBJ1-4,-,TRBV5-8,CASSLRTGGQKLFF,TGTGCCAGCAGCTTGAGGACAGGGGGCCAAAAACTGTTTTTT
TRBD1,TRBJ2-3,-,TRBV19,CASSLRTGDTDTQYF,TGTGCCAGTAGTCTTCGGACAGGGGACACAGATACGCAGTATTTT
-,TRBJ2-1,-,TRBV2,CATGQPYNEQFF,TGTGCCACGGGACAACCTTACAATGAGCAGTTCTTC
TRBD2,TRBJ2-3,-,TRBV9,CASSRTSGATDTQYF,TGTGCCAGCAGCCGGACTAGCGGGGCCACAGATACGCAGTATTTT
TRBD1,TRBJ2-2,-,TRBV9,CASSGGQEPPNTGELFF,TGTGCCAGCAGCGGGGGACAGGAGCCTCCGAACACCGGGGAGCTGTTTTTT
-,TRBJ1-5,once,TRBV6-1,CASREGRASNQPQHF,TGTGCCAGCAGAGAGGGGAGGGCTAGCAATCAGCCCCAGCATTTT
-,TRBJ1-2,-,TRBV4-1,CASSQESPPNGYTF,TGCGCCAGCAGCCAAGAAAGCCCCCCGAATGGCTACACCTTC
TRBD1,TRBJ1-2,-,TRBV7-2,CASGGTGLQYGYTF,TGTGCCAGCGGGGGGACAGGACTCCAATATGGCTACACCTTC
TRBD2,TRBJ2-1,-,TRBV27,CASSPREPAYNEQFF,TGTGCCAGCAGCCCGCGGGAGCCGGCCTACAATGAGCAGTTCTTC
-,TRBJ2-3,-,TRBV19,CASSIEGRGASSTDTQYF,TGTGCCAGTAGTATAGAGGGCAGGGGGGCTTCTAGCACAGATACGCAGTATTTT
TRBD2,TRBJ2-7,-,TRBV5-4,CASSLVASGGSYEQYF,TGTGCCAGCAGCTTGGTTGCTAGCGGGGGGTCCTACGAGCAGTACTTC
-,TRBJ2-7,-,TRBV6-1,CASSWDTPYEQYF,TGTGCCAGCAGCTGGGACACCCCCTACGAGCAGTACTTC
-,TRBJ2-1,-,TRBV29-1,CSASRGGPPYNEQFF,TGCAGCGCTAGCCGCGGGGGCCCCCCCTACAATGAGCAGTTCTTC
-,TRBJ1-1,-,TRBV7-9,CASSLVAGTEAFF,TGTGCCAGCAGCTTAGTGGCGGGCACTGAAGCTTTCTTT
TRBD1,TRBJ1-5,-,TRBV6-6,CASNDRGVNQPQHF,TGTGCCAGCAACGACAGGGGCGTAAATCAGCCCCAGCATTTT
-,TRBJ2-3,-,TRBV18,CASSPQGADTQYF,TGTGCCAGCTCACCACAGGGGGCAGATACGCAGTATTTT
-,TRBJ2-3,-,TRBV27,CASSLLEGRHTQYF,TGTGCCAGCAGTTTACTGGAGGGCCGACATACGCAGTATTTT
-,TRBJ2-2,-,TRBV27,CASSFIGRSGELFF,TGTGCCAGCAGTTTTATAGGGAGGTCCGGGGAGCTGTTTTTT
TRBD2,TRBJ2-3,-,TRBV7-2,CASSLVGLAGSDTQYF,TGTGCCAGCAGCTTAGTGGGACTAGCGGGATCGGATACGCAGTATTTT
-,TRBJ2-1,-,TRBV5-5,CASSSGSLGEQFF,TGTGCCAGCAGCTCCGGGAGTCTGGGTGAGCAGTTCTTC
TRBD1,TRBJ2-3,-,TRBV5-1,CASSRVDRGGTDTQYF,TGCGCCAGCAGCCGCGTAGACAGGGGCGGCACAGATACGCAGTATTTT
TRBD2,TRBJ2-1,once,TRBV5-1,CASSSDGTGLGGRSYNEQFF,TGCGCCAGCAGCTCCGATGGGACCGGACTAGGCGGTCGCTCCTACAATGAGCAGTTCTTC
-,TRBJ2-5,-,TRBV4-1,CASSHFGDSHQETQYF,TGCGCCAGCAGCCACTTCGGGGATAGTCACCAAGAGACCCAGTACTTC
TRBD2,TRBJ2-3,-,TRBV6-6,CASRKAGVTDTQYF,TGTGCCAGCAGAAAAGCGGGGGTCACAGATACGCAGTATTTT
-,TRBJ2-7,few,TRBV6-5,CASSPDRGGSYEQYF,TGTGCCAGCAGCCCTGACCGGGGAGGCTCCTACGAGCAGTACTTC
TRBD1,TRBJ2-7,-,TRBV19,CASSITAGGYNEQYF,TGTGCCAGTAGTATTACGGCAGGGGGATATAACGAGCAGTACTTC
TRBD2,TRBJ2-3,once,TRBV14,CASSQAGRADQAQYF,TGTGCCAGCAGCCAAGCCGGGAGGGCCGACCAGGCGCAGTATTTT
TRBD1,TRBJ2-5,-,TRBV7-6,CASSLGVRGTEKETQYF,TGTGCCAGCAGCTTAGGGGTTAGGGGGACAGAAAAAGAGACCCAGTACTTC
-,TRBJ1-4,-,TRBV25-1,CASSEKGAGNEKLFF,TGTGCCAGCAGTGAAAAAGGGGCCGGCAATGAAAAACTGTTTTTT
-,TRBJ1-1,few,TRBV5-6,CASSFRWGAAFF,TGTGCCAGCAGCTTCCGGTGGGGAGCAGCTTTCTTT
TRBD1,TRBJ1-1,-,TRBV13,CASSLGTGQRGTEAFF,TGTGCCAGCAGCTTAGGGACAGGGCAGAGAGGCACTGAAGCTTTCTTT
-,TRBJ2-5,-,TRBV9,CASSVGLLQETQYF,TGTGCCAGCAGCGTAGGACTCTTACAAGAGACCCAGTACTTC
TRBD2,TRBJ2-5,once,TRBV9,CASSSRLAGGETQYF,TGTGCCAGCAGCTCACGACTAGCGGGAGGAGAGACCCAGTACTTC
-,TRBJ1-1,-,TRBV5-1,CASSQLTGTLNTEAFF,TGCGCCAGCAGCCAATTAACAGGGACCCTGAACACTGAAGCTTTCTTT
-,TRBJ1-5,-,TRBV10-1,CASSLSDQPQHF,TGCGCCAGCAGTCTAAGCGATCAGCCCCAGCATTTT
-,TRBJ1-1,-,TRBV10-3,CAIRAVGLEAFF,TGTGCCATCAGGGCCGTGGGGCTAGAAGCTTTCTTT
TRBD1,TRBJ2-2,few,TRBV6-4,CASSDSMDRMAGELFF,TGTGCCAGCAGTGACTCGATGGACAGGATGGCCGGGGAGCTGTTTTTT
TRBD2,TRBJ2-5,once,TRBV29-1,CSVERGLAGVGQETQYF,TGCAGCGTTGAAAGGGGCCTAGCGGGGGTGGGGCAAGAGACCCAGTACTTC
-,TRBJ2-3,-,TRBV18,CASSPGQDTQYF,TGTGCCAGCTCACCCGGACAGGATACGCAGTATTTT
-,TRBJ2-7,-,TRBV30,CAWSTPTAGASYEQYF,TGTGCCTGGAGTACCCCTACGGCGGGGGCCTCCTACGAGCAGTACTTC
TRBD1,TRBJ1-1,-,TRBV5-1,CASSLGQGAWNTEAFF,TGCGCCAGCAGCTTGGGACAGGGGGCATGGAACACTGAAGCTTTCTTT
-,TRBJ2-7,once,TRBV6-1,CASREQRGTPYEQYF,TGTGCCAGCAGGGAACAAAGGGGGACCCCCTACGAGCAGTACTTC
-,TRBJ1-1,-,TRBV5-8,CASSLETETKAFF,TGTGCCAGCAGCTTGGAGACAGAGACCAAAGCTTTCTTT
-,TRBJ1-1,-,TRBV5-8,CASSLRREPGGTEAFF,TGTGCCAGCAGCTTGCGGCGTGAGCCCGGCGGCACTGAAGCTTTCTTT
-,TRBJ2-1,-,TRBV15,CATSREGLYNEQFF,TGTGCCACCAGCAGAGAGGGCCTCTACAATGAGCAGTTCTTC
TRBD2,TRBJ2-1,-,TRBV19,CASSIVAGGPDNEQFF,TGTGCCAGTAGTATAGTTGCGGGAGGGCCCGACAATGAGCAGTTCTTC
TRBD1,TRBJ1-1,-,TRBV5-1,CASSFGTGYNTEAFF,TGCGCCAGCAGCTTCGGGACAGGGTATAACACTGAAGCTTTCTTT
TRBD2,TRBJ2-3,-,TRBV2,CASRESGTSADTQYF,TGTGCCAGCAGGGAATCCGGGACTAGCGCAGATACGCAGTATTTT
TRBD2,TRBJ2-7,-,TRBV2,CASRGTSGMNSYEQYF,TGTGCCAGCAGAGGGACTAGCGGGATGAACTCCTACGAGCAGTACTTC
TRBD2,TRBJ2-3,-,TRBV25-1,CASSEITSGSTDTQYF,TGTGCCAGCAGTGAGATAACTAGCGGGAGCACAGATACGCAGTATTTT
-,TRBJ2-3,-,TRBV5-6,CASSQKRQLGWDTQYF,TGTGCCAGCAGCCAAAAAAGACAGCTGGGTTGGGATACGCAGTATTTT
-,TRBJ2-1,-,TRBV19,CASTRTASSYNEQFF,TGTGCCAGTACCCGGACAGCGAGCTCCTACAATGAGCAGTTCTTC